Below are 21 T cell receptor beta chains sequenced from a single sample in a study of T cell responses to AZD1222 COVID-19 vaccine. Data came from immunoSEQ multiplex PCR; TCRdb stores just in-frame clones and leaves some out. In the table there are about 78,000 clones, about nine tenths of which are singletons. The material sequenced was peripheral blood, taken 28 days after the second AZD1222 dose. Receptors were obtained from an adult who received the AZD1222 COVID-19 vaccine.

The chain couples TRBV19 to TRBJ1-3; 8 nucleotides line up with TRBD1. From germline, CDR1 is LNHDA and CDR2 SQIVND (reference sequence). CDR3 length equals 14 residues. V gave up 9 bases and J gave up 3 bases; unmatched junction bases: 7. The chain's CDR3 is CASTVTGDGNTIYF. The CDR3 DNA follows: TGTGCCAGCACGGTGACAGGGGATGGAAACACCATATATTTT.

This clone was picked up one time. The V gene is TRBV7-9, the J gene TRBJ1-4; TRBD1 might be the D (6 bases). CDR1 is SEHNR and CDR2 is FQNEAQ in the germline V gene (reference sequence). This CDR3 has 15 residues. Trimming stripped 6 bases from V and 3 bases from J, with 14 bases between. Written as DNA, the CDR3 is TGTGCCAGCAGGCAGGGGCAAATCTCTAATGAAAAACTGTTTTTT. This encodes CASRQGQISNEKLFF.

This clone has only a few counts. CDR3 residues: CASSLGQIMNTEAFF. For the CDR3, the DNA is TGCGCCAGCAGCCTGGGACAGATCATGAACACTGAAGCTTTCTTT. V usage is TRBV5-1 and J usage is TRBJ1-1; TRBD1 matches 7 bases. The V gene's germline CDR1 is SGHRS and CDR2 YFSETQ. The CDR3 is made up of 15 amino acids. The V segment lost 4 bases and the J segment 0 bases; nucleotides outside the gene matches: 6.

This chain uses TRBV5-1 with TRBJ1-3; D is undetermined. The germline V and J ends were trimmed by 3 bases and 4 bases, with 2 bases remaining between them. CDR3 length: 11 residues. CDR1 is SGHRS, CDR2 YFSETQ, per germline. The CDR3 spells CASSWGNTIYF. The CDR3 coding sequence is TGCGCCAGCAGCTGGGGAAACACCATATATTTT.

V gene TRBV5-1 combines with J gene TRBJ1-1; a possible D gene is TRBD1 (5 bases). The CDR3 length is 15 residues. Trimming took 0 bases from V and 3 from J, leaving 12 bases between them. CDR1 is SGHRS, CDR2 YFSETQ, per germline. The CDR3 here is CASSLEGREHTEAFF. The CDR3, as DNA: TGCGCCAGCAGCTTGGAGGGCAGGGAGCACACTGAAGCTTTCTTT. Complete variable domain (other parts from reference TRBV5-1 and TRBJ1-1): KAGVTQTPRYLIKTRGQQVTLSCSPISGHRSVSWYQQTPGQGLQFLFEYFSETQRNKGNFPGRFSGRQFSNSRSEMNVSTLELGDSALYLCASSLEGREHTEAFFGQGTRLTVV.

The V call is TRBV7-3, the J call TRBJ1-2; 8 bases are shared with TRBD1. Germline assignment: CDR1 SGHTA and CDR2 FQGTGA. This CDR3 is 12 amino acids long. V trimming: 4 bases; J trimming: 9 bases; junction bases outside the gene matches: 4. The CDR3 loop is CASSSRTGSYTF. For the CDR3, the DNA is TGTGCCAGCAGCTCCAGGACAGGGAGCTACACCTTC.

The rearrangement links TRBV2 to TRBJ2-7, with D hard to call. V lost 5 bases and J 6 bases, leaving 17 bases between the germline ends. The V gene's germline CDR1 is SNHLY and CDR2 FYNNEI. There are 14 residues in the CDR3. The CDR3 region has the DNA TGTGCCAGCAGTTCCGGTTGGTCACCGCTCGAGCAGTACTTC. Protein product: CASSSGWSPLEQYF.

The chain links TRBV12-3 or TRBV12-4 to TRBJ1-5; 8 bases align to TRBD1. This CDR3 has 13 residues. V gave up 7 bases and J gave up 5 bases; unmatched junction bases: 4. The CDR3, as DNA: TGTGCCAGCACCGCGACAGGGGATCAGCCCCAGCATTTT. Translated, it gives CASTATGDQPQHF.

The rearrangement links TRBV5-5 to TRBJ1-5; tentatively, D is TRBD1 (6 bases). The CDR3 contains 15 residues. Trimming stripped 2 bases from V and 1 base from J, with 10 bases between. CDR1 and CDR2 from the germline V gene are SGHKS and YYEKEE (reference sequence). The CDR3 spells CASSFRQGSNQPQHF. The CDR3 bases are TGTGCCAGCAGCTTTAGGCAGGGGAGCAATCAGCCCCAGCATTTT.

The V gene is TRBV7-6, the J gene TRBJ1-6; TRBD1 matches 9 bases. Germline values: CDR1 SGHVS, CDR2 FNYEAQ. The CDR3 contains 17 residues. Unmatched junction bases numbered 6, after V lost 5 bases and J lost 1 base. CDR3 nucleotides: TGTGCCAGCAGCCAAGGGACAGGGCGGTCCTATAATTCACCCCTCCACTTT. Translating it yields CASSQGTGRSYNSPLHF.

The J gene is TRBJ1-2, the V gene TRBV7-3; 7 bases are a match to TRBD1. The CDR3 spans 13 residues. With V trimmed by 4 bases and J by 5 bases, 4 bases remained unmatched. Per germline, CDR1 SGHTA and CDR2 FQGTGA. The CDR3 loop reads CASSSPGGYGYTF. CDR3 bases: TGTGCCAGCAGCTCGCCAGGGGGGTATGGCTACACCTTC.

This chain links TRBV11-2 with TRBJ1-5; D not resolved. V lost 1 base and J 4 bases, leaving 5 bases between the germline ends. The CDR3 loop spans 13 amino acids. Per the germline V gene, CDR1 is SGHAT and CDR2 is FQNNGV. Here the CDR3 DNA reads TGTGCCAGCAGCTTAGCTCAAAATCAGCCCCAGCATTTT. Translation gives CASSLAQNQPQHF.

This CDR3 reads CASSPGQGATSYGYTF. The CDR3 nucleotides are TGTGCCAGCAGCCCGGGACAGGGGGCGACCTCCTATGGCTACACCTTC. The rearrangement uses TRBV5-4 and TRBJ1-2; 12 positions match TRBD1. The CDR3 covers 16 residues. Germline lookup yields CDR1 SGHNT and CDR2 YYREEE (reference sequence). After removal of 4 bases from V and 4 bases from J, the junction contained 8 bases not matched to a gene.

The rearrangement joins TRBV6-5 to TRBJ1-1, with D maybe TRBD1 (5 bases). Germline V gene data show CDR1 as MNHEY and CDR2 as SVGAGI. This CDR3 has 14 residues. Trimming removed 8 bases from V and 7 bases from J, with 20 bases in between. Here the CDR3 DNA reads TGTGCCAGCTGGGGTCGAGGGGTGAAGATTGAAGCTTTCTTT. Protein: CASWGRGVKIEAFF.

This chain connects TRBV11-3 to TRBJ2-6, with D possibly TRBD2 on 6 matching bases. The V gene's germline CDR1 is SGHNT and CDR2 YENEEA. The V and J ends lost 5 bases and 2 bases respectively, with 10 bases between them. The CDR3 has 15 residues. The CDR3 sequence is CASSRAGPGANVLTF. The CDR3 nucleotides read TGTGCCAGCAGCCGGGCGGGGCCTGGGGCCAACGTCCTGACTTTC.

The chain links TRBV28 to TRBJ1-6; D call uncertain. The ends were cut back, 2 bases at V and 4 bases at J, with 15 bases in the middle. CDR3 length: 17 amino acids. The germline CDR1 and CDR2 sequences are MDHEN and SYDVKM. As DNA, the CDR3 is TGTGCCAGCAGTTTAGGTGGAATGGGAAAATATAATTCACCCCTCCACTTT. This translates into CASSLGGMGKYNSPLHF.

This chain connects TRBV7-2 to TRBJ1-1; D is ambiguous. The CDR3 loop spans 14 amino acids. The ends were cut back, 3 bases at V and 0 bases at J, with 8 bases in the middle. Germline lookup yields CDR1 SGHTA and CDR2 FQGNSA. The CDR3, as DNA: TGTGCCAGCAGCTTGGGAACGGTGAACACTGAAGCTTTCTTT. Amino acids: CASSLGTVNTEAFF.

This clone was detected only a few times. This chain joins TRBV3-1 (or the pseudogene TRBV3-2) and TRBJ2-3; no firm D call. CDR1 LGHDT and CDR2 YNNKEL come from the germline V gene (reference sequence). The CDR3 is 12 residues long. V gave up 1 base and J gave up 4 bases, with 3 bases separating them. This CDR3 is CASSQVPDTQYF. In DNA, the CDR3 is TGTGCCAGCAGCCAAGTCCCAGATACGCAGTATTTT.

The chain combines TRBV11-3 with TRBJ1-1; D is possibly TRBD1 (6 bases). V was clipped by 5 bases and J by 6 bases, with 19 bases between them. Germline values: CDR1 SGHNT, CDR2 YENEEA. The CDR3 spans 15 residues. CDR3 protein: CASSLSTGVNAEAFF. CDR3 nucleotide sequence: TGTGCCAGCAGCCTTTCGACAGGAGTAAACGCTGAAGCTTTCTTT. Supplemented by reference TRBV11-3 and TRBJ1-1, the full variable domain reads EAGVVQSPRYKIIEKKQPVAFWCNPISGHNTLYWYLQNLGQGPELLIRYENEEAVDDSQLPKDRFSAERLKGVDSTLKIQPAELGDSAVYLCASSLSTGVNAEAFFGQGTRLTVV.

The chain is built from TRBV18 and TRBJ1-2, with TRBD1 as a possible D gene (5 bases). The germline CDR1 and CDR2 sequences are KGHSH and LQKENI. The CDR3 is made up of 14 amino acids. The germline V and J ends were trimmed by 1 base and 4 bases, with 10 bases remaining between them. The CDR3 DNA reads TGTGCCAGCTCACCACAACAGAGGGGCTATGGCTACACCTTC. This translates into CASSPQQRGYGYTF.

J is TRBJ1-1 and V is TRBV18, with 9 bases aligning to TRBD1. V dropped 0 bases and J dropped 3; count of bases not matched to a gene: 2. The CDR3 totals 15 residues. Germline V lookup: CDR1 KGHSH, CDR2 LQKENI. The CDR3 sequence: CASSPPGQGYTEAFF. CDR3 nucleotides: TGTGCCAGCTCACCACCCGGACAGGGGTACACTGAAGCTTTCTTT.